This T cell receptor beta chain was identified during a study of a mutant IDH1 vaccine in newly diagnosed glioma. As for the study in general: Eight vaccinations reached patients in weeks 1, 3, 5, 7, 11, 15, 19 and 23. Previous care, which was radiotherapy, temozolomide, or both, most often involved both. Following radiotherapy alone, or alongside temozolomide cycles, vaccination was started after an interval of 4-6 weeks.

Assay: immunoSEQ multiplex PCR; the TCRdb copy retains only in-frame clones and omits some. The sample carries tens of thousands of clones, roughly 73% recorded once. Stated time point: week 5, during vaccination. A 20-mer mutant IDH1 peptide at 300 ug was injected subcutaneously with topical imiquimod. On this clone itself: What it binds is unknown.

The CDR3 totals 14 residues. Germline CDR1 SEHNR, CDR2 FQNEAQ (reference sequence). Trimming cost V 0 bases and J 5 bases, with 8 bases left between them. The material was PBMCs, obtained from a glioma patient whose treatment included an IDH1 peptide vaccine. This chain joins TRBV7-9 and TRBJ2-1; D gene uncertain. The TCR originated in a woman aged 40 to 50 with glioma. The CDR3, as DNA: TGTGCCAGCAGCTTAGCAGGGCCACACAATGAGCAGTTCTTC. It specifies CASSLAGPHNEQFF.